This T cell receptor (beta chain) was captured by sequencing in a study of T-cell reconstitution after alpha-beta-depleted transplantation in children. This clonotype has a handful of counts. CDR1 is WSHSY and CDR2 is SAAADI in the germline V gene. The CDR3 sequence is 16 residues long. With V trimmed by 4 bases and J by 6 bases, 11 bases remained unmatched. The TCRbeta library was prepared with unique molecular identifiers. TCRdb analysed the PCR reads with MiXCR anew, one entry per CDR3 protein. This sample has some 290,000 distinct CDR3 sequences, with 23% found just once. This clonotype was sampled from a male patient under 18 who had a stem cell transplant for acute lymphoblastic leukemia, so the T cells may come from the graft donor. The genes are TRBV10-2 and TRBJ1-5; 8 bases match TRBD1. Material: PBMCs, mostly from graft donor cells, obtained 180 days after TCRalphabeta/CD19-depleted stem cell transplant. The CDR3 is CASSGTGPNRGQPQHF. CDR3 DNA: TGCGCCAGCAGTGGGACAGGGCCGAATCGGGGTCAGCCCCAGCATTTT.